These 13 T cell receptor beta chains came from one sample sequenced in a study of blood T cell repertoires in COVID-19 (dated by TCRdb to about 2020). Libraries were prepared through the immunoSEQ multiplex PCR assay. Sourced from immuneACCESS, this table was stored by TCRdb with only in-frame sequences that have V and J called. A share of the clones is absent; for the studies checked, an unresolved V gene accounts for under half, and the remainder has no known explanation. The sample table records around 270,000 clones; around nine tenths of these occur just once. The ten largest clonotypes hold around 0.8% of the sample. The sequenced material came from peripheral blood. The receptor source for this set is a man aged 25 to 45 with acute or convalescent COVID-19.

This chain uses TRBV12-5 with TRBJ2-3, with D possibly matching TRBD1 (7 bases). Trimming left V 6 bases short and J 4 bases short, with 17 bases between. Germline V gene lookup returns CDR1 LGHNT and CDR2 FRNRAP. CDR3 length: 15 residues. In DNA, the CDR3 is TGTGCTAGTGGGCAGGGGGGTTCCCTCCCAGATACGCAGTATTTT. Translated: CASGQGGSLPDTQYF.

This sequence joins TRBV2 and TRBJ2-1; TRBD1 might be the D (7 bases). The CDR3 runs to 12 residues. The V end was cut by 8 bases, the J end by 8 bases, with 13 bases between. From germline, CDR1 is SNHLY and CDR2 FYNNEI. Written as DNA, the CDR3 is TGTGCCAGCTCGCCAGGGGGGTATGAGCAGTTCTTC. Translated, it gives CASSPGGYEQFF.

The chain employs TRBV2 and TRBJ2-1; TRBD2 agrees at 10 bases. The CDR3 is made up of 15 amino acids. Germline V gene data show CDR1 as SNHLY and CDR2 as FYNNEI. The trim removed 6 bases at V and 4 bases at J, leaving 6 bases unmatched. As DNA, the CDR3 is TGTGCCAGCAGGGCAACTAGCGGGATGTACAATGAGCAGTTCTTC. This codes for CASRATSGMYNEQFF.

The genes are TRBV27 and TRBJ2-3; the D is unclear. V gave up 3 bases and J gave up 0 bases, with 19 bases separating them. This CDR3 is 18 amino acids long. Looked up from germline, CDR1 is MNHEY and CDR2 is SMNVEV (reference sequence). This chain's CDR3 is CASSFSLGGVTSTDTQYF. The CDR3 coding sequence is TGTGCCAGCAGTTTTAGTCTAGGCGGTGTGACTAGCACAGATACGCAGTATTTT.

The rearrangement links TRBV10-3 to TRBJ1-4, with 8 bases identical to TRBD1. From germline, CDR1 is ENHRY and CDR2 SYGVKD. The length of the CDR3 is 15 residues. Trimming took 8 bases from V and 6 from J; bases not matched to a gene: 11. The chain's CDR3 is CAISSAQGADEKLFF. The CDR3, as DNA: TGTGCCATCTCATCCGCGCAGGGGGCGGATGAAAAACTGTTTTTT.

The chain recombines TRBV20-1 with TRBJ1-1; D gene uncertain. CDR3 length equals 11 residues. Germline CDR1 DFQATT, CDR2 SNEGSKA (reference sequence). V dropped 3 bases and J dropped 8 bases, with 10 bases sitting between them. For the CDR3, the DNA is TGCAGTGCTAGTCCGGTCCTGGAAGCTTTCTTT. This translates into CSASPVLEAFF.

The rearrangement joins TRBV5-1 to TRBJ2-1; unclear D gene. From germline, CDR1 is SGHRS and CDR2 YFSETQ. This CDR3 comprises 15 residues. V lost 0 bases and J lost 0, with 7 bases in between. The CDR3 DNA reads TGCGCCAGCAGCTTGGAACCGAGCTCCTACAATGAGCAGTTCTTC. This translates into CASSLEPSSYNEQFF.

The rearrangement links TRBV29-1 to TRBJ2-3, with D uncertain. V was trimmed by 4 bases and J by 9 bases, leaving 11 bases between them. The CDR3 sequence is 11 residues long. The V gene's germline CDR1 is SQVTM and CDR2 ANQGSEA. CDR3 DNA: TGCAGCGTTGCCGATACACAAACGCAGTATTTT. This codes for CSVADTQTQYF.

This chain connects TRBV10-3 to TRBJ2-7, with a tentative D call TRBD1 (6 bases). Between the trimmed V and J ends, which lost 4 bases and 3 bases, there was a span of 13 bases. The CDR3 consists of 14 residues. The germline CDR1 and CDR2 sequences are ENHRY and SYGVKD. The CDR3 spells CAISVDRDNYEQYF. The CDR3 DNA sequence: TGTGCCATCAGTGTTGACCGGGACAACTACGAGCAGTACTTC.

The rearrangement links TRBV19 to TRBJ2-5; TRBD1 agrees at 7 bases. This CDR3 comprises 13 residues. With 5 bases clipped from V and 2 bases from J, the junction kept 2 bases outside the gene matches. CDR1 is LNHDA, CDR2 SQIVND, per germline (reference sequence). CDR3: CASSRGQQETQYF. For the CDR3, the DNA is TGTGCCAGTAGTCGGGGACAGCAAGAGACCCAGTACTTC.

The rearrangement joins TRBV30 to TRBJ1-6; D unresolved. This CDR3 is built from 13 residues. Trimming removed 0 bases from V and 11 bases from J, with 11 bases in between. In germline, CDR1 is GTSNPN, CDR2 SVGIG (reference sequence). This CDR3 is CAWSVGVFTPLHF. The CDR3 coding sequence is TGTGCCTGGAGTGTGGGAGTTTTTACACCCCTCCACTTT. The full variable domain, its missing parts supplied by reference TRBV30 and TRBJ1-6, is SQTIHQWPATLVQPVGSPLSLECTVEGTSNPNLYWYRQAAGRGLQLLFYSVGIGQISSEVPQNLSASRPQDRQFILSSKKLLLSDSGFYLCAWSVGVFTPLHFGNGTRLTVT.

CDR3 sequence (DNA): TGTGCCAGCAGTTACGGGTCGGGACAGGGGAGGGCCTATCAGCCCCAGCATTTT. This codes for CASSYGSGQGRAYQPQHF. The chain couples TRBV6-2 or TRBV6-3 to TRBJ1-5; 10 bases fit TRBD1. Per germline, CDR1 MNHEY and CDR2 SVGEGT. With V trimmed by 2 bases and J by 5 bases, 12 bases remained unmatched. This CDR3 is 18 amino acids long.

This chain links TRBV5-1 with TRBJ1-2; 7 bases map to TRBD1. The CDR3 loop spans 14 amino acids. With V trimmed by 1 base and J by 3 bases, 3 bases remained unmatched. CDR1 is SGHRS and CDR2 is YFSETQ in the germline V gene. The CDR3 nucleotides are TGCGCCAGCAGCTTGAAACAGGGGTACTATGGCTACACCTTC. Translated, it gives CASSLKQGYYGYTF.